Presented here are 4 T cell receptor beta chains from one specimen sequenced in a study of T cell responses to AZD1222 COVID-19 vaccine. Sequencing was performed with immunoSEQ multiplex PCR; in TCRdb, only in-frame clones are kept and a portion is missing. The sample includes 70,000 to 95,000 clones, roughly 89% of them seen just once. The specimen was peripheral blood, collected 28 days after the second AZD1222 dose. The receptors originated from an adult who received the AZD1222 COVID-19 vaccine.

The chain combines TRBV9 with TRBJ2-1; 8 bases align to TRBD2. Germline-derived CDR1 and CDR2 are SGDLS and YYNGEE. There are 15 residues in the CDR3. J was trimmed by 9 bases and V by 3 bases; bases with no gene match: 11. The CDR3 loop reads CASSADGTRGGEQFF. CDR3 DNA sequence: TGTGCCAGCAGCGCAGACGGGACTAGAGGAGGTGAGCAGTTCTTC.

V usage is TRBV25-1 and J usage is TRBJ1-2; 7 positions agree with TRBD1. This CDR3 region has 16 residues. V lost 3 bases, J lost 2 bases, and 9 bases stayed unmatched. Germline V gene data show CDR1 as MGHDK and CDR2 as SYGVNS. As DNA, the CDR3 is TGTGCCAGCAGTGACCTCGGGACAGAAAAGAACTATGGCTACACCTTC. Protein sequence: CASSDLGTEKNYGYTF.

The CDR3 sequence: CASSQGTDRNTIYF. DNA for the CDR3: TGTGCCAGCAGCCAAGGGACAGACCGAAACACCATATATTTT. This chain joins TRBV3-1 (or the pseudogene TRBV3-2) and TRBJ1-3; D is possibly TRBD1 (6 bases). V gave up 1 base and J gave up 5 bases, with 9 bases separating them. This CDR3 is 14 amino acids long. Germline values: CDR1 LGHDT, CDR2 YNNKEL (reference sequence).

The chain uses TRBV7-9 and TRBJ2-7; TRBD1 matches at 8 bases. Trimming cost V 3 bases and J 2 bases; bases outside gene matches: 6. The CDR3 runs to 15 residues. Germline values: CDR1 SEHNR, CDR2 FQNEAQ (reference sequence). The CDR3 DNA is TGTGCCAGCAGCTTTCCGGGACAGGCGACCTACGAGCAGTACTTC. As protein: CASSFPGQATYEQYF.